One TCR beta chain is described in this entry. This entry is derived from a study of blood T cells in healthy people across ages. With a J-beta primer mix and a sample-barcoded 5' primer, a second PCR ran about 6 to 11 cycles. Via MiXCR, TCRdb re-called the 5' RACE reads, giving one row per CDR3 protein. Found here are approximately 600,000 distinct CDR3 sequences, approximately 50% of them singletons; the top ten hold approximately 37%. Source material: blood. The receptor comes from a man in his sixties in good health.

The CDR3 sequence: CASGDGTHSPLHF. The CDR3 nucleotides read TGTGCCAGCGGAGACGGGACCCATTCACCCCTCCACTTT. The chain carries TRBV12-3 or TRBV12-4 and TRBJ1-6; possibly TRBD1 for D (5 bases). CDR3 length: 13 amino acids. Between the trimmed V and J ends, which lost 8 bases and 8 bases, there was a span of 13 bases.